This entry concerns a single T cell receptor (beta chain). Its antigen remains unidentified. TCRdb's copy holds only in-frame clones and misses some; the assay was immunoSEQ multiplex PCR. The repertoire includes around 25,000 clones, 75% to 90% of them detected once, and roughly 23% sits in the top ten. The data belong to a study of lymphopenia after photon versus proton radiotherapy. Overall study results and limits: Photon-treated patients lost naive T cells and TCR diversity; proton-treated stayed stable.

The CDR3 loop spans 13 amino acids. Germline lookup yields CDR1 SGHVS and CDR2 FQNEAQ. The V gene lost 1 base and the J gene lost 4 bases, with 6 bases spanning the gap. The clonotype originates from a man aged 35-49 years with gastric cancer. Sequenced material: peripheral blood, taken from a patient treated with photon-based radiotherapy. The gene calls are TRBV7-8 and TRBJ2-3; D remains ambiguous. For the CDR3, the DNA is TGTGCCAGCAGCTTAGGGCCGGCAGATACGCAGTATTTT. This encodes CASSLGPADTQYF.